This is a list of T cell receptor beta chains from one sample in a study of chemoradiotherapy in HPV16-positive cancers. Sequencing used immunoSEQ multiplex PCR; TCRdb keeps in-frame clones, though not all of them. The repertoire includes 29,000 or so clones, roughly nine tenths of them detected once, and about 20% sits in the top ten. The sample in question was blood, obtained from a patient who underwent chemoradiotherapy. The receptors were gathered from a human donor with HPV-associated anogenital cancer. Both conserved end residues are trimmed from each CDR3. D genes are given only for firm matches.

D	V	J	length	CDR3
TRBD1	TRBV15	TRBJ1-3	15	ATSRGGQGISGNTIY
-	TRBV19	TRBJ2-7	11	ASSIGRGHEQY
-	TRBV2	TRBJ1-1	13	ASGEGTLLNTEAF
-	TRBV30	TRBJ1-3	10	AWIGSGNTIY
TRBD1	TRBV5-1	TRBJ1-2	11	ASSLDRGRGYT
-	TRBV7-3	TRBJ2-1	11	ASSSTRGNEQF
TRBD1	TRBV4-3	TRBJ1-1	16	ASSQDWLAGGTNTEAF
-	TRBV7-2	TRBJ2-1	10	ASSFPGNEQF
-	TRBV5-8	TRBJ1-1	7	ASSREAF
TRBD2	TRBV29-1	TRBJ2-7	11	SATSGSKYEQY
-	TRBV7-9	TRBJ1-1	12	ASSSQGRNTEAF
-	TRBV7-9	TRBJ1-2	10	ASSPHSYGYT
TRBD2	TRBV5-8	TRBJ2-7	14	ASSLRRLAGSEEQY
-	TRBV10-3	TRBJ2-7	10	AIRTASYEQY